Listed below are T cell receptor beta chains from one sample, sequenced in a study of CD4 T cells in relation to SARS-CoV-2 and coronaviruses. Antigens of these TCRs are unknown. The repertoire was sequenced with immunoSEQ multiplex PCR; TCRdb's copy has only in-frame clones and lacks some. The sample contains under 25,000 clones, about 82% of which appear only once. Material: CD4+ T cells from PBMCs, cultured in vitro. The receptors here all came from a human donor in good health. CDR3s include the opening cysteine and the closing phenylalanine or tryptophan. The order of the fields is J gene, D gene, V gene, clone size, CDR3 protein, CDR3 DNA. The D gene is left open where the match is weak. Not all rows give a size; the values are once, few, many and, for expanded clones, a class.

>TRBJ1-1|TRBD1|TRBV9|-
CASRPGQGIGTEAFF
TGTGCCAGCAGGCCGGGACAGGGGATCGGAACTGAAGCTTTCTTT
>TRBJ1-4|TRBD1|TRBV29-1|once
CSVARTGAKELFF
TGCAGCGTTGCCAGGACAGGGGCGAAGGAACTGTTTTTT
>TRBJ2-5|-|TRBV7-3|once
CASSAGTQETQYF
TGTGCCAGCAGCGCGGGTACTCAAGAGACCCAGTACTTC
>TRBJ2-5|-|TRBV3-1/TRBV3-2|once
CASSQLTTSQETQYF
TGTGCCAGCAGCCAGCTGACCACTAGCCAAGAGACCCAGTACTTC
>TRBJ1-3|-|TRBV18|-
CASSPPNGGGGNTIYF
TGTGCCAGCTCACCACCGAACGGTGGAGGTGGAAACACCATATATTTT
>TRBJ2-5|-|TRBV5-1|once
CASSPQGHREQTQYF
TGCGCCAGCAGCCCCCAGGGACACAGGGAACAGACCCAGTACTTC
>TRBJ1-4|TRBD1|TRBV29-1|-
CSAGQGRSEKLFF
TGCAGCGCAGGACAGGGGAGGAGTGAAAAACTGTTTTTT
>TRBJ2-7|-|TRBV9|-
CASSVVPEASYEQYF
TGTGCCAGCAGCGTAGTCCCTGAGGCCTCCTACGAGCAGTACTTC
>TRBJ2-2|-|TRBV7-2|-
CASSLDRTNTGELFF
TGTGCCAGCAGCTTAGACAGGACGAACACCGGGGAGCTGTTTTTT
>TRBJ1-4|TRBD1|TRBV4-3|-
CASSQVFGQGDEKLFF
TGCGCCAGCAGCCAAGTCTTTGGGCAGGGGGATGAAAAACTGTTTTTT
>TRBJ2-5|-|TRBV7-9|-
CASSLAGSGETQYF
TGTGCCAGCAGCTTAGCGGGATCGGGAGAGACCCAGTACTTC
>TRBJ2-2|-|TRBV7-9|few
CASSLGTKNTGELFF
TGTGCCAGCAGCTTAGGAACCAAGAACACCGGGGAGCTGTTTTTT
>TRBJ1-1|-|TRBV7-8|-
CASSQGRGTTRRGTEAFF
TGTGCCAGCAGCCAGGGGCGTGGTACGACACGCCGGGGGACTGAAGCTTTCTTT
>TRBJ1-2|-|TRBV25-1|-
CASSEYRGGASSGYTF
TGTGCCAGCAGTGAATATCGGGGAGGGGCGTCGAGCGGCTACACCTTC
>TRBJ1-1|-|TRBV19|-
CASISLPPGSFSDTEAFF
TGTGCCAGTATTTCCCTTCCTCCCGGGTCTTTTTCGGACACTGAAGCTTTCTTT
>TRBJ1-2|TRBD1|TRBV7-2|-
CASNDRGRAGYTF
TGTGCCAGCAACGACAGGGGGCGGGCTGGCTACACCTTC
>TRBJ1-4|TRBD1|TRBV19|-
CASLGDSPEKLFF
TGTGCCAGTTTGGGGGACAGCCCTGAAAAACTGTTTTTT
>TRBJ2-1|-|TRBV5-1|-
CASSLAPQSSYNEQFF
TGCGCCAGCAGCTTGGCGCCACAGAGCTCCTACAATGAGCAGTTCTTC
>TRBJ1-1|-|TRBV19|-
CASSIQPATNTEAFF
TGTGCCAGTAGTATCCAGCCGGCAACTAACACTGAAGCTTTCTTT
>TRBJ2-1|-|TRBV7-3|-
CASSVVGGTHYNEQFF
TGTGCCAGCAGCGTGGTTGGTGGGACTCACTACAATGAGCAGTTCTTC
>TRBJ2-2|-|TRBV30|-
CAWTKRGNTGELFF
TGTGCCTGGACCAAAAGGGGGAACACCGGGGAGCTGTTTTTT
>TRBJ1-2|TRBD1|TRBV9|-
CASSFRQGTYYGYTF
TGTGCCAGCAGCTTCCGACAGGGGACTTACTATGGCTACACCTTC